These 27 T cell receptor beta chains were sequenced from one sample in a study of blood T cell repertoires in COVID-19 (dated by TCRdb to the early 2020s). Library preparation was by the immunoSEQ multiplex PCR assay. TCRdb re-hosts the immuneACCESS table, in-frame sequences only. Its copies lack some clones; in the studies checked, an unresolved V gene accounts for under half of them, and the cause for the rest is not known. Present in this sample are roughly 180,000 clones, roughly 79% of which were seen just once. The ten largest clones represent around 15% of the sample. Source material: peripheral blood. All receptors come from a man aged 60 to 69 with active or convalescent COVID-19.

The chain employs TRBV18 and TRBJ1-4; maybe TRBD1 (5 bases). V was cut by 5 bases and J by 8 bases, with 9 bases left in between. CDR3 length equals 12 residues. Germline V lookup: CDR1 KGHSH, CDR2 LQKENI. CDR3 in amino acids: CASSTGPEKLFF. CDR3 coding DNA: TGTGCCAGCTCAACAGGACCCGAAAAACTGTTTTTT.

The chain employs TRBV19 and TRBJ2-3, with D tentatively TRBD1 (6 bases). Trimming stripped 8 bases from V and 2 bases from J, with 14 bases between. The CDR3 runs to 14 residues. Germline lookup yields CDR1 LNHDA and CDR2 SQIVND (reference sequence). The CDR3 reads CASGTWGHTDTQYF. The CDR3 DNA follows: TGTGCCAGTGGGACATGGGGACACACAGATACGCAGTATTTT.

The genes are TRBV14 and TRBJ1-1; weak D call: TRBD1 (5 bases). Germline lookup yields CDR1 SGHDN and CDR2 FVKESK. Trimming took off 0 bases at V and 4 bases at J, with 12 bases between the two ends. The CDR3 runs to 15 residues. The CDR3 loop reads CASSQDQWGGTEAFF. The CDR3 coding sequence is TGTGCCAGCAGCCAAGATCAATGGGGGGGCACTGAAGCTTTCTTT. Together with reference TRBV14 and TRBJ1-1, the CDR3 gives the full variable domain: EAGVTQFPSHSVIEKGQTVTLRCDPISGHDNLYWYRRVMGKEIKFLLHFVKESKQDESGMPNNRFLAERTGGTYSTLKVQPAELEDSGVYFCASSQDQWGGTEAFFGQGTRLTVV.

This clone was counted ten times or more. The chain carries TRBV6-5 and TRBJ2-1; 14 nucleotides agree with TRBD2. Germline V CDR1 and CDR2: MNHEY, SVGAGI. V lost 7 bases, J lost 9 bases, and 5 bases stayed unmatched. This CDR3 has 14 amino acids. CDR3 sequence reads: CASNSGLAGGEQFF. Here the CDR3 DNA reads TGTGCCAGCAACTCAGGACTAGCGGGGGGTGAGCAGTTCTTC.

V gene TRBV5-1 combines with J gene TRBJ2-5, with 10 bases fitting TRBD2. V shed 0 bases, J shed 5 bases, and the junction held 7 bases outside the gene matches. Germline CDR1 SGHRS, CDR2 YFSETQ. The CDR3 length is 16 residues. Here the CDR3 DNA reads TGCGCCAGCAGCTTGGATCCAGCGGGAGGGAGGGAGACCCAGTACTTC. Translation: CASSLDPAGGRETQYF.

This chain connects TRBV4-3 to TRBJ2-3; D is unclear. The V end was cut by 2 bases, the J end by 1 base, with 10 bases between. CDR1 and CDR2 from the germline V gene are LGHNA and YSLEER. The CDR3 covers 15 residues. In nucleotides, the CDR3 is TGCGCCAGCAGCCAATACCTGGCCCGCACAGATACGCAGTATTTT. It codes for CASSQYLARTDTQYF.

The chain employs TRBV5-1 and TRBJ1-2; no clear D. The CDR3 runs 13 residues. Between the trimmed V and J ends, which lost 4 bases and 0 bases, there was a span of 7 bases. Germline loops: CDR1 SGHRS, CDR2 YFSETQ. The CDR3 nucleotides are TGCGCCAGCAGCCCTACAGCTAACTATGGCTACACCTTC. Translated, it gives CASSPTANYGYTF. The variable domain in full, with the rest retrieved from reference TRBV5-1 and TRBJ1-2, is KAGVTQTPRYLIKTRGQQVTLSCSPISGHRSVSWYQQTPGQGLQFLFEYFSETQRNKGNFPGRFSGRQFSNSRSEMNVSTLELGDSALYLCASSPTANYGYTFGSGTRLTVV.

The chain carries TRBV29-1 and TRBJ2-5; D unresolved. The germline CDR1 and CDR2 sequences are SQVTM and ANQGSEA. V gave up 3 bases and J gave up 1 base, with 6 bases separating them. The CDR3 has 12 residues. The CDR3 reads CSVEVSQETQYF. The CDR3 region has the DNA TGCAGCGTTGAGGTCAGCCAAGAGACCCAGTACTTC.

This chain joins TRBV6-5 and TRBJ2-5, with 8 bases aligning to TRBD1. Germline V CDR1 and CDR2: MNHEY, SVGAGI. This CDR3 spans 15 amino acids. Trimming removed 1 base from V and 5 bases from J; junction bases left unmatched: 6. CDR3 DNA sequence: TGTGCCAGCAGTTACTGGACAGGGTGGCAGGAGACCCAGTACTTC. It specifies CASSYWTGWQETQYF.

The CDR3 nucleotides read TGTGCCAGCAGTGAAGGTAACTACAATGAGCAGTTCTTC. Translated: CASSEGNYNEQFF. The V call is TRBV2, the J call TRBJ2-1; D unclear. V lost 1 base and J lost 3, with 4 bases in between. CDR3 size: 13 residues. Germline CDR1 and CDR2: SNHLY and FYNNEI.

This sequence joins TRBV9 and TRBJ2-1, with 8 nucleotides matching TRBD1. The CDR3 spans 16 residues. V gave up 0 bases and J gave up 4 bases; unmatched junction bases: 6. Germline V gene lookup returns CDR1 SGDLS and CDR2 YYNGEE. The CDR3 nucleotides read TGTGCCAGCAGCGTAGACCCCGGGACAGGTTACAATGAGCAGTTCTTC. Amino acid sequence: CASSVDPGTGYNEQFF.

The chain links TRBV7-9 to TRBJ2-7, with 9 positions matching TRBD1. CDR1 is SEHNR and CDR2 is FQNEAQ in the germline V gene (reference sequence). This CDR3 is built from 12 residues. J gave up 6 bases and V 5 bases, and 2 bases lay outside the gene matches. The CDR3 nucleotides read TGTGCCAGCAGCACAGGGGGCGGCGAGCAGTACTTC. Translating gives CASSTGGGEQYF.

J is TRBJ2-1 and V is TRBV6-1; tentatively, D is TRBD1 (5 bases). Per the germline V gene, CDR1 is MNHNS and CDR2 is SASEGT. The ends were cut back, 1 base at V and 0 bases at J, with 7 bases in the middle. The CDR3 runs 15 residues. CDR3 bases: TGTGCCAGCAGTGAAGGGGGCCGCTCCTACAATGAGCAGTTCTTC. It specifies CASSEGGRSYNEQFF.

CDR3 amino acids: CASSLGLGDTGEQFF. The CDR3 nucleotides are TGTGCCAGCAGCTTGGGACTAGGGGACACGGGTGAGCAGTTCTTC. The rearrangement uses TRBV7-2 and TRBJ2-1; 8 bases align to TRBD2. The CDR3 is 15 amino acids. The V and J ends lost 3 bases and 9 bases, in that order; junction bases with no gene match: 10. Germline assignment: CDR1 SGHTA and CDR2 FQGNSA.

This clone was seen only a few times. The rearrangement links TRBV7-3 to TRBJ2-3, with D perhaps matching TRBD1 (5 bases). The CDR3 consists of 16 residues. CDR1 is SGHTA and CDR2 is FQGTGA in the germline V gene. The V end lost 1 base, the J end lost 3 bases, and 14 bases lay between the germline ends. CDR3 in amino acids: CASSLKGDSRTDTQYF. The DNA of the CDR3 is TGTGCCAGCAGCTTAAAAGGAGACAGTAGGACAGATACGCAGTATTTT.

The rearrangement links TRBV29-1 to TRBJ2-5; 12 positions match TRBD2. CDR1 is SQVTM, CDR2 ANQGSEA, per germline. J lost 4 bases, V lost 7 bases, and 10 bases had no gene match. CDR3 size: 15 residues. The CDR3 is CSASRGLAGGETQYF. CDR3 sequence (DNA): TGCAGCGCTTCCAGGGGACTAGCGGGTGGAGAGACCCAGTACTTC.

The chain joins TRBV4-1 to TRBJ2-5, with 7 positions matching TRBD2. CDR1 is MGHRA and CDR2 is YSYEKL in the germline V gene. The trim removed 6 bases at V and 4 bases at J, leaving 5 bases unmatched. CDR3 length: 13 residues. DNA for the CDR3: TGCGCCAGCAGTAGGACGGGGGGAGAGACCCAGTACTTC. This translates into CASSRTGGETQYF.

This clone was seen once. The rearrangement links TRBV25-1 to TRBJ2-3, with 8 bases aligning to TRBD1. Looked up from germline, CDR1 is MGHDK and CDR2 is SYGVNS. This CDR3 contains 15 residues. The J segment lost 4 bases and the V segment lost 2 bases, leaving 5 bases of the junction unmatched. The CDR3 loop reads CASSEGQGFSDTQYF. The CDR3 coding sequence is TGTGCCAGCAGTGAAGGACAGGGATTCTCAGATACGCAGTATTTT.

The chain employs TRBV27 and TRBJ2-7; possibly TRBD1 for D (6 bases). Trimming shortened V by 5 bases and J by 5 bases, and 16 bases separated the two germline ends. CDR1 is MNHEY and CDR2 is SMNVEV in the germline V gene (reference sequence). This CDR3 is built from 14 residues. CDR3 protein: CASSPQGILDEQYF. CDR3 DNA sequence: TGTGCCAGCAGTCCCCAGGGGATACTCGACGAGCAGTACTTC.

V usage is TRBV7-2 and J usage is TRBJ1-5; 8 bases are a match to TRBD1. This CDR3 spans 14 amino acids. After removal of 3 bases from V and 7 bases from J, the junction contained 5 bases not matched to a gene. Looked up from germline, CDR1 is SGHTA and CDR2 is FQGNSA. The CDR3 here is CASSFAGGGQPQHF. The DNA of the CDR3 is TGTGCCAGCAGCTTCGCAGGGGGCGGGCAGCCCCAGCATTTT.

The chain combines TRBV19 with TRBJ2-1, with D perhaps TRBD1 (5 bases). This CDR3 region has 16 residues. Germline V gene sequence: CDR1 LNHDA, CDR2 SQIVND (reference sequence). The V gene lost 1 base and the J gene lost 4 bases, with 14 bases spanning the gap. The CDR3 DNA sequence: TGTGCCAGTAGTATAGGAATGGGGCCTAAATACAATGAGCAGTTCTTC. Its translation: CASSIGMGPKYNEQFF.

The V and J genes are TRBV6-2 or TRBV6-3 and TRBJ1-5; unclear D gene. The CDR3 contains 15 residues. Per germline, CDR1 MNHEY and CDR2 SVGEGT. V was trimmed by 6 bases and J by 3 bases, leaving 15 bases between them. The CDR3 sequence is CASSHRRSLNQPQHF. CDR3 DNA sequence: TGTGCCAGCAGCCATCGGAGGAGCCTCAATCAGCCCCAGCATTTT.

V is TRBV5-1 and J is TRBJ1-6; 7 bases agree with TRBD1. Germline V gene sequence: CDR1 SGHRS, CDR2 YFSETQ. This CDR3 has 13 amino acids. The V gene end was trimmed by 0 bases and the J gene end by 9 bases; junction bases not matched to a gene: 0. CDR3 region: CASSLGQGSPLHF. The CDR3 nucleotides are TGCGCCAGCAGCTTGGGACAGGGTTCACCCCTCCACTTT.

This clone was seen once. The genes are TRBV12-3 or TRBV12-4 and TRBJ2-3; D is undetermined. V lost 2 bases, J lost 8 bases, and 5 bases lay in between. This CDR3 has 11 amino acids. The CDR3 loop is CASSLLGTQYF. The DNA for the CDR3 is TGTGCCAGCAGTTTACTCGGTACGCAGTATTTT.

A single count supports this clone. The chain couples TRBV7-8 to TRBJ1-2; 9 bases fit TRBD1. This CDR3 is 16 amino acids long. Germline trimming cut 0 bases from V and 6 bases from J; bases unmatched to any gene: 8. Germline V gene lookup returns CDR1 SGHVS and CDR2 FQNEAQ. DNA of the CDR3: TGTGCCAGCAGCTTAGCGGCGGGACAGGGAAATAATGGCTACACCTTC. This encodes CASSLAAGQGNNGYTF. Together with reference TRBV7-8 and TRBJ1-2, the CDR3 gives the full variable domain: GAGVSQSPRYKVAKRGQDVALRCDPISGHVSLFWYQQALGQGPEFLTYFQNEAQLDKSGLPSDRFFAERPEGSVSTLKIQRTQQEDSAVYLCASSLAAGQGNNGYTFGSGTRLTVV.

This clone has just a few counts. The CDR3 DNA reads as TGTGCCAGCGGAAGGACGGGACTAGCGGGTGCAAGCTCCTACAATGAGCAGTTCTTC. It is translated as CASGRTGLAGASSYNEQFF. The chain couples TRBV4-2 to TRBJ2-1, with TRBD2 identical over 12 bases. This CDR3 has 19 residues. V was clipped by 8 bases and J by 0 bases; unmatched bases: 14. Germline assignment: CDR1 LGHNA and CDR2 YNFKEQ.

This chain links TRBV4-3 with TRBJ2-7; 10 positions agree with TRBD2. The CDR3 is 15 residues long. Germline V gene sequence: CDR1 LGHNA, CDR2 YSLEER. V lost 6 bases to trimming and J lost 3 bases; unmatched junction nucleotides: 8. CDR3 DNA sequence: TGCGCCAGCAGATTTATAGCGGGAGGTTACTACGAGCAGTACTTC. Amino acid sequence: CASRFIAGGYYEQYF.